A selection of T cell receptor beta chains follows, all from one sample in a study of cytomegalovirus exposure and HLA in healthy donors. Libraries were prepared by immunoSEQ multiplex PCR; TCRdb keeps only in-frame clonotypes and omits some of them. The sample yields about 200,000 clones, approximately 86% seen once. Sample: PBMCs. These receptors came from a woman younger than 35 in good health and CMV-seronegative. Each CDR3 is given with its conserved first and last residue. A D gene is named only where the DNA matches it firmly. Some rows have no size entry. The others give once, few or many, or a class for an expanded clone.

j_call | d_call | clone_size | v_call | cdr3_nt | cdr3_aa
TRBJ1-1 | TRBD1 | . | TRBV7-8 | TGTGCCAGCAGGCGGGGACAGGGTGGAACTGAAGCTTTCTTT | CASRRGQGGTEAFF
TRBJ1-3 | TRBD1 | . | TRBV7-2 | TGTGCCAGCAGCTTGGACAGGGCGAGGTACACCATATATTTT | CASSLDRARYTIYF
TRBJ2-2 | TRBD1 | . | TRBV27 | TGTGCCAGCAGTTACAGGGGGGCGGCCGGGGAGCTGTTTTTT | CASSYRGAAGELFF
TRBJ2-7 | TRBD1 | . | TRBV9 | TGTGCCAGCAGCGCCGGACAGGGCGAGGACGAGCAGTACTTC | CASSAGQGEDEQYF
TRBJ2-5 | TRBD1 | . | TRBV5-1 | TGCGCCAGCACCCAGACAGGGAATTGGGTAGAGACCCAGTACTTC | CASTQTGNWVETQYF
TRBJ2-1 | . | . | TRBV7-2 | TGTGCCAGCAGGGACCGGGACTGGTCATACAATGAGCAGTTCTTC | CASRDRDWSYNEQFF
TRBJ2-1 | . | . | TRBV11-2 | TGTGCCAGCAGCCCTCAGGGGGGCAAAAGCTCCTACAATGAGCAGTTCTTC | CASSPQGGKSSYNEQFF
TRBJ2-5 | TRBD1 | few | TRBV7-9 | TGTGCCAGCAGCTTAGACGGGACAGGAGTACAAGAGACCCAGTACTTC | CASSLDGTGVQETQYF
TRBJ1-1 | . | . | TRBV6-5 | TGTGCCAGCAGCCCCGCGGGAGGGGGCACTGAAGCTTTCTTT | CASSPAGGGTEAFF
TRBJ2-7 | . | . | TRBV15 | TGTGCCACCAGCCCGGGTCCGGAGGGCGAGCAGTACTTC | CATSPGPEGEQYF
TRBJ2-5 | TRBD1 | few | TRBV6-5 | TGTGCCAGCAGTTACTTGACAGGGGAGGTAGAGACCCAGTACTTC | CASSYLTGEVETQYF
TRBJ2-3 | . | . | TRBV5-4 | TGTGCCAGCAGCTTGGGTTATGCAGATACGCAGTATTTT | CASSLGYADTQYF
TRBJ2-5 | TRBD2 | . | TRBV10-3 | TGTGCCATCACCCAGGGAGGGGCAGGGGAGACCCAGTACTTC | CAITQGGAGETQYF
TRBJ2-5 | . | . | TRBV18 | TGTGCCAGCTCACCTGTCGGAGGAGAGACCCAGTACTTC | CASSPVGGETQYF
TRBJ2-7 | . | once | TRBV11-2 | TGTGCCAGCAGCCGACCGGGACTCTCCTACGAGCAGTACTTC | CASSRPGLSYEQYF
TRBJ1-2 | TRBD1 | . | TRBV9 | TGTGCCAGCAGCGTATTTATTGGCCGACAGGGAAGTTGGGGTGGCTACACCTTC | CASSVFIGRQGSWGGYTF
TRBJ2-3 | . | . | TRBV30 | TGTGCCTGGACCGGTCCCAGCGCAGATACGCAGTATTTT | CAWTGPSADTQYF
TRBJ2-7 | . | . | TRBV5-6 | TGTGCCAGCACCCGGCAGGACTATTCCTCCTACGAGCAGTACTTC | CASTRQDYSSYEQYF
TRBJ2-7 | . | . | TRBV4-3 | TGCGCCAGCAGCCAAGAGGCCAGGCGTCGGGAGCAGTACTTC | CASSQEARRREQYF
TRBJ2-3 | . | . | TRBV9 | TGTGCCAGCAGCGTACGGGGGACTCCTAGCACAGATACGCAGTATTTT | CASSVRGTPSTDTQYF
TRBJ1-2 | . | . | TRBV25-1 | TGTGCCAGCAGTGGGGACTGGTTGCACCACCTCTATGGCTACACCTTC | CASSGDWLHHLYGYTF
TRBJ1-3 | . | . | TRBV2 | TGTGCCAGCAGTGAAGGACAGGTCTCTGGAAACACCATATATTTT | CASSEGQVSGNTIYF
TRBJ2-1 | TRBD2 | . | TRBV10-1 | TGCGCCAGCAGTGAGACTAGCGGGGGAAATGAGCAGTTCTTC | CASSETSGGNEQFF
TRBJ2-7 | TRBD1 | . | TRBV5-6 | TGTGCCAGCAGCGCGGGACAGGGGGCCTACGAGCAGTACTTC | CASSAGQGAYEQYF
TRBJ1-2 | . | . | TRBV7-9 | TGTGCCAGCAGCTTGGAGAACAGGGCCCATGGCTACACCTTC | CASSLENRAHGYTF
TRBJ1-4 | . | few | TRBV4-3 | TGCGCCAGCAGCCAAGATCGGAACAGGGTTTGGGAAAAACTGTTTTTT | CASSQDRNRVWEKLFF
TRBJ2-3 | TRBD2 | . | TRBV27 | TGTGCCAGCAGTTCACCTAGCGGGAGCTACACAGATACGCAGTATTTT | CASSSPSGSYTDTQYF
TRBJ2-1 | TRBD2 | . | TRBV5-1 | TGCGCCAGCAGCCATGGGGTTGCTAGCGGGACCAATGAGCAGTTCTTC | CASSHGVASGTNEQFF
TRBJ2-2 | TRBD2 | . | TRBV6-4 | TGTGCCAGCAGCGATCAATCTAGCGGGAGTTCTGGTAGCACCGGGGAGCTGTTTTTT | CASSDQSSGSSGSTGELFF
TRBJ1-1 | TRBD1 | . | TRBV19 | TGTGCCAGCAGGGGGCCTGGCACTGAAGCTTTCTTT | CASRGPGTEAFF
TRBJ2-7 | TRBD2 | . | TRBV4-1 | TGCGCCAGCAGCCAGAGCGGGAGGGCTACCTACGAGCAGTACTTC | CASSQSGRATYEQYF
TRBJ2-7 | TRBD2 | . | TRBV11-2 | TGTGCCAGCAGCTTACGCGGGAGGAGTAACGAGCAGTACTTC | CASSLRGRSNEQYF
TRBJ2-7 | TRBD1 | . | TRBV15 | TGTGCCACCAGCAGGCTCGGGACAGGGGGTGTCGAGCAGTACTTC | CATSRLGTGGVEQYF
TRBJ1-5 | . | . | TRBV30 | TGTGCCTGGAGCACAGGCAGCAATCAGCCCCAGCATTTT | CAWSTGSNQPQHF
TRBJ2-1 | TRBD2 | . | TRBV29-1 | TGCAGCGGCAGACAATTTAGCGGGTCCCAGTTCTTC | CSGRQFSGSQFF
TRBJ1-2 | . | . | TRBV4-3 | TGCGCCAGCAGCCAAGACCAACAGCCAAACTATGGCTACACCTTC | CASSQDQQPNYGYTF
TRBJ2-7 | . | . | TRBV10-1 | TGCGCCAGCAGTGATTCTTGGGACTCAACCTACGAGCAGTACTTC | CASSDSWDSTYEQYF
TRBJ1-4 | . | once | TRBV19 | TGTGCCAGTAGTCTTAGGGCACAGGTTAGGACCTTCGAAAAACTGTTTTTT | CASSLRAQVRTFEKLFF
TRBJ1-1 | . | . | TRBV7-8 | TGTGCCAGCAGCTCCCGAGGGATGGGCGAAGCTTTCTTT | CASSSRGMGEAFF
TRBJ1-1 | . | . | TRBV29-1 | TGCAGCGTTGACACTACAGGGTTCCGGACTGAAGCTTTCTTT | CSVDTTGFRTEAFF
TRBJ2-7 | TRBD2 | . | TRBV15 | TGTGCCACCAGCAGAGGGGGAAGCGGGGACCCCGAGCAGTACTTC | CATSRGGSGDPEQYF
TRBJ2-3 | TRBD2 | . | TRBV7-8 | TGTGCCAGCAGCTTACCCAGCGGGGGGGCGGGAGATACGCAGTATTTT | CASSLPSGGAGDTQYF
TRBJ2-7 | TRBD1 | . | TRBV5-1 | TGCGCCAGCAGCTTGCCGAAACCCCGGGACAGTTCTTACTACGAGCAGTACTTC | CASSLPKPRDSSYYEQYF
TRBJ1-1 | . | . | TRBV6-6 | TGTGCCTCAGCAGGGGCAAACACTGAAGCTTTCTTT | CASAGANTEAFF
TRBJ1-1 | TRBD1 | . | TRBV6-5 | TGTGCCAGCAGTTACGGAGGGGGCGAAGCTTTCTTT | CASSYGGGEAFF